What follows describes a single T cell receptor beta chain. Sequencing used cDNA as its template, made by extracting RNA and reverse transcribing it. Only in-frame clones appear in the TCRdb table, and some are missing; sequencing was by immunoSEQ multiplex PCR. The table has roughly 250,000 clones, around 67% seen once. The data originate from a study of CD8+ T cells in alopecia areata. The CDR3 loop spans 11 amino acids. Germline V gives CDR1 LNHDA, CDR2 SQIVND (reference sequence). Trimming shortened V by 8 bases and J by 7 bases, and 11 bases separated the two germline ends. Lesional scalp punch biopsies and peripheral blood were collected from alopecia areata patients. Starting from PBMCs, sorting isolated CD4+ and CD8+ T cells.

Sequences were derived from CD4+ T cells sorted from blood, sampled at week 0. The chain carries TRBV19 and TRBJ2-5; D is undetermined. This clonotype originated in a human donor with alopecia areata. CDR3 amino acids: CASRQGRTQYF. The DNA of the CDR3 is TGTGCCAGTCGCCAAGGAAGGACCCAGTACTTC. The full variable domain, completed using reference TRBV19 and TRBJ2-5, is DGGITQSPKYLFRKEGQNVTLSCEQNLNHDAMYWYRQDPGQGLRLIYYSQIVNDFQKGDIAEGYSVSREKKESFPLTVTSAQKNPTAFYLCASRQGRTQYFGPGTRLLVL.